The text below deals with one T cell receptor beta chain. Antigen unknown. The junction and the germline gene differ at one end; a read error may be behind it. The record originates from a study of circulating tumor DNA in untreated peripheral T-cell lymphoma. CDR3 length: 17 amino acids. CDR1 is LNHDA, CDR2 SQIVND, per germline (reference sequence). Tumor tissue was collected at baseline, before treatment began. Sequencing was performed with immunoSEQ multiplex PCR; in TCRdb, only in-frame clones are kept and a portion is missing. The sample contains 2,000 to 2,500 clones, 65% to 75% of which appear only once. General study points: Tumor-specific clonotypes were found in roughly three quarters of patients.

Sequencing was carried out using tumor tissue. The origin of this receptor is a human donor with peripheral T-cell lymphoma. V usage is TRBV19 and J usage is TRBJ2-6; 10 bases fit TRBD1. For the CDR3, the DNA is TGTGCCAATAGTACACGGACAGGGGGTTCTGGGGCCAACGTCCTGACTTTC. Protein sequence: CANSTRTGGSGANVLTF.